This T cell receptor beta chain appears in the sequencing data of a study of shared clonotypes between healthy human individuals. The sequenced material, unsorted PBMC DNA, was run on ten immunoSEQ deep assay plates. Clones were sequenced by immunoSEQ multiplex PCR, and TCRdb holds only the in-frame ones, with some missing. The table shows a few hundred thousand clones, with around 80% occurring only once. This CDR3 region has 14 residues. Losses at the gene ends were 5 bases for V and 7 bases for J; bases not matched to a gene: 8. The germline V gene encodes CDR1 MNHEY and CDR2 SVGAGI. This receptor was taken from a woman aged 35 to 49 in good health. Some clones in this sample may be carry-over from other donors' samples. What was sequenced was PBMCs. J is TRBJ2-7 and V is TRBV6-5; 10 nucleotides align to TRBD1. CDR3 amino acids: CASSRAGQGVEQYF. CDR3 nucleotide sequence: TGTGCCAGCAGTCGGGCTGGACAGGGGGTTGAGCAGTACTTC.